This TCR beta chain was found in a study of blood T cell repertoires in COVID-19. Germline values: CDR1 MNHEY, CDR2 SMNVEV (reference sequence). The CDR3 contains 14 residues. V lost 5 bases and J lost 0, with 10 bases in between. Generated by immunoSEQ multiplex PCR, the TCRdb table keeps only in-frame clones and is missing some. The table records under 250,000 clones, 88% of them present only once. The specimen sequenced was peripheral blood. The V gene is TRBV27, the J gene TRBJ1-1; D perhaps matches TRBD1 (6 bases). This clonotype originated in a woman aged 55-70 years with acute or convalescent COVID-19. DNA for the CDR3: TGTGCCAGCAGTCCCGGACAGCTGAACACTGAAGCTTTCTTT. Its protein product is CASSPGQLNTEAFF.